This is a list of T cell receptor beta chains from one sample in a study of OX40 agonist ivuxolimab in advanced cancers. TCRdb keeps only in-frame clones here, not all; method: immunoSEQ multiplex PCR. The sample records 85,000 to 90,000 clones, 92% being singletons. The material sequenced was CD4+ or CD8+ T cells sorted from blood, taken in a trial of the OX40 agonist ivuxolimab. These receptor sequences come from an adult with an advanced solid tumor such as melanoma, head and neck, liver or kidney cancer. CDR3s include the opening cysteine and the closing phenylalanine or tryptophan. Fields, in order: CDR3 length, D gene, clone size, J gene, V gene, CDR3 protein, CDR3 DNA. The D gene is left open where the match is weak. Rows give clone size only sometimes, using once, few, many, or a class for an expanded clone.

cdr3_length: 15; d_call: TRBD1; clone_size: NA; j_call: TRBJ2-5; v_call: TRBV11-3; cdr3_aa: CASSNRGRGVETQYF; cdr3_nt: TGTGCCAGCAGCAACAGGGGGCGCGGGGTAGAGACCCAGTACTTC
cdr3_length: 15; d_call: TRBD1; clone_size: NA; j_call: TRBJ1-1; v_call: TRBV28; cdr3_aa: CASSSSGTGDTEAFF; cdr3_nt: TGTGCCAGCAGCTCCTCTGGGACAGGGGACACTGAAGCTTTCTTT
cdr3_length: 15; d_call: NA; clone_size: few; j_call: TRBJ1-1; v_call: TRBV30; cdr3_aa: CAWSVTAGKNTEAFF; cdr3_nt: TGTGCCTGGAGTGTAACGGCAGGGAAGAACACTGAAGCTTTCTTT
cdr3_length: 14; d_call: NA; clone_size: NA; j_call: TRBJ1-6; v_call: TRBV11-1; cdr3_aa: CASTAGTGNSPLHF; cdr3_nt: TGTGCCAGCACCGCAGGGACTGGTAATTCACCCCTCCACTTT
cdr3_length: 17; d_call: TRBD2; clone_size: NA; j_call: TRBJ2-2; v_call: TRBV14; cdr3_aa: CASSQLAGGTIGGELFF; cdr3_nt: TGTGCCAGCAGCCAGTTAGCGGGAGGGACGATTGGCGGGGAGCTGTTTTTT
cdr3_length: 16; d_call: NA; clone_size: NA; j_call: TRBJ1-6; v_call: TRBV11-2; cdr3_aa: CASSLVVGRENSPLHF; cdr3_nt: TGTGCCAGCAGCTTAGTGGTTGGCAGGGAAAATTCACCCCTCCACTTT
cdr3_length: 13; d_call: NA; clone_size: NA; j_call: TRBJ2-3; v_call: TRBV9; cdr3_aa: CASSSDGGYTQYF; cdr3_nt: TGTGCCAGCAGCTCCGACGGGGGATATACGCAGTATTTT
cdr3_length: 12; d_call: NA; clone_size: NA; j_call: TRBJ2-4; v_call: TRBV7-8; cdr3_aa: CASSLLAGPSRF; cdr3_nt: TGTGCCAGCAGCTTACTGGCAGGGCCCTCGCGGTTC
cdr3_length: 15; d_call: NA; clone_size: NA; j_call: TRBJ1-5; v_call: TRBV6-1; cdr3_aa: CASRAIQASNQPQHF; cdr3_nt: TGTGCCAGCAGGGCGATACAGGCTTCGAATCAGCCCCAGCATTTT
cdr3_length: 17; d_call: NA; clone_size: NA; j_call: TRBJ1-5; v_call: TRBV19; cdr3_aa: CASSIAGVSMGNQPQHF; cdr3_nt: TGTGCCAGTAGTATAGCCGGGGTTTCTATGGGCAATCAGCCCCAGCATTTT
cdr3_length: 13; d_call: NA; clone_size: NA; j_call: TRBJ1-4; v_call: TRBV28; cdr3_aa: CASRSTYRGLLFF; cdr3_nt: TGTGCCAGCAGATCGACCTACCGGGGTTTACTGTTTTTT
cdr3_length: 13; d_call: TRBD2; clone_size: NA; j_call: TRBJ2-5; v_call: TRBV11-2; cdr3_aa: CASSLSGEGTQYF; cdr3_nt: TGTGCCAGCAGCCTTAGCGGGGAAGGGACCCAGTACTTC
cdr3_length: 15; d_call: TRBD1; clone_size: NA; j_call: TRBJ2-6; v_call: TRBV2; cdr3_aa: CASREQGAGANVLTF; cdr3_nt: TGTGCCAGCAGGGAACAGGGGGCTGGGGCCAACGTCCTGACTTTC
cdr3_length: 15; d_call: TRBD1; clone_size: NA; j_call: TRBJ2-2; v_call: TRBV28; cdr3_aa: CASSWGQGITGELFF; cdr3_nt: TGTGCCAGCAGTTGGGGACAGGGCATCACCGGGGAGCTGTTTTTT
cdr3_length: 14; d_call: TRBD2; clone_size: NA; j_call: TRBJ2-5; v_call: TRBV7-7; cdr3_aa: CASSLAGSGETQYF; cdr3_nt: TGTGCTAGCAGCTTAGCGGGGAGCGGAGAGACCCAGTACTTC
cdr3_length: 15; d_call: NA; clone_size: few; j_call: TRBJ1-2; v_call: TRBV11-2; cdr3_aa: CASRKTIGSNYGYTF; cdr3_nt: TGTGCCAGCAGAAAGACCATAGGGTCTAACTATGGCTACACCTTC
cdr3_length: 14; d_call: NA; clone_size: NA; j_call: TRBJ2-1; v_call: TRBV2; cdr3_aa: CASSLGPPPEEQFF; cdr3_nt: TGTGCCAGCAGTCTGGGACCGCCTCCGGAGGAGCAGTTCTTC
cdr3_length: 17; d_call: TRBD1; clone_size: NA; j_call: TRBJ1-5; v_call: TRBV5-1; cdr3_aa: CASSRLPGTGGEQPQHF; cdr3_nt: TGCGCCAGCAGCAGGCTACCCGGGACAGGGGGAGAACAGCCCCAGCATTTT
cdr3_length: 13; d_call: NA; clone_size: NA; j_call: TRBJ2-3; v_call: TRBV7-2; cdr3_aa: CASSLVSADTQYF; cdr3_nt: TGTGCCAGCAGCTTAGTGAGTGCAGATACGCAGTATTTT
cdr3_length: 14; d_call: NA; clone_size: NA; j_call: TRBJ2-3; v_call: TRBV6-1; cdr3_aa: CASSERGHTDTQYF; cdr3_nt: TGTGCCAGCAGTGAAAGGGGTCACACAGATACGCAGTATTTT
cdr3_length: 14; d_call: TRBD1; clone_size: NA; j_call: TRBJ1-4; v_call: TRBV7-8; cdr3_aa: CASSSQGANEKLFF; cdr3_nt: TGTGCCAGCAGCAGTCAGGGGGCTAATGAAAAACTGTTTTTT